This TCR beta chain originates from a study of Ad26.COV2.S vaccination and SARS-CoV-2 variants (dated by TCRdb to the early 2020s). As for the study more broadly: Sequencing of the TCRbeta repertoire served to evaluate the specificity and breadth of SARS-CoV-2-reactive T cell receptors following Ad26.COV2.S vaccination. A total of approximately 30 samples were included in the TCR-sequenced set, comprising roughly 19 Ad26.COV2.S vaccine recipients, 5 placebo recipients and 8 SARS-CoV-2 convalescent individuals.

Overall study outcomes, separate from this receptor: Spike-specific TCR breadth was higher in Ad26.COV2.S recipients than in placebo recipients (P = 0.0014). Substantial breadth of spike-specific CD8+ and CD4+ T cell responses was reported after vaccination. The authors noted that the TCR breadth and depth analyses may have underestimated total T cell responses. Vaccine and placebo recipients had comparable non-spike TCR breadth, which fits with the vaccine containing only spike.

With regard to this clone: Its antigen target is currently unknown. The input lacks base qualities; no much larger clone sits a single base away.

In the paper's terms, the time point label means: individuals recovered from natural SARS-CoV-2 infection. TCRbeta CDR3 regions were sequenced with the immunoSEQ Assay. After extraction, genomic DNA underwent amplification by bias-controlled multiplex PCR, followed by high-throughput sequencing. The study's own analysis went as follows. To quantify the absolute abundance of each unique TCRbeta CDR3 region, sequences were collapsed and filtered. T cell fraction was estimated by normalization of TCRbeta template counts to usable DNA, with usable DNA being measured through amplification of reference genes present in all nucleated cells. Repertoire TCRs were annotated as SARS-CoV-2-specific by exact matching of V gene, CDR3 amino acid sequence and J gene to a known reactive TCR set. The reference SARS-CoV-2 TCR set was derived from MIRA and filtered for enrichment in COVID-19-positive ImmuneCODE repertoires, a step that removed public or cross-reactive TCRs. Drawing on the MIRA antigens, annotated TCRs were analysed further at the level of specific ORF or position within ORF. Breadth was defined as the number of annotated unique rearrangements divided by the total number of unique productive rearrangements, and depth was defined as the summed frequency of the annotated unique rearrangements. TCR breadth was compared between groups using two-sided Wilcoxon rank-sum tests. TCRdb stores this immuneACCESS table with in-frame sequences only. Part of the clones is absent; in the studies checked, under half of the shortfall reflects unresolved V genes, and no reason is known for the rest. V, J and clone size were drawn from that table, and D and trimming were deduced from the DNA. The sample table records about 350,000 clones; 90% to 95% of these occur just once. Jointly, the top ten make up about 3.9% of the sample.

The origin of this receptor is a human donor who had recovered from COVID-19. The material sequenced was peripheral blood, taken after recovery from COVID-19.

The CDR3 reads CASSASGGRGEQFF. Here is the DNA: TGTGCCAGCAGCGCGAGCGGGGGGCGTGGTGAGCAGTTCTTC. The chain links TRBV11-3 with TRBJ2-1, and TRBD2 matches 9 of the central bases. From a lookup of the germline V gene, CDR1 and CDR2 are SGHNT and YENEEA. Including cysteine and phenylalanine, the CDR3 has 14 amino acids. Only the CDR3 DNA stays, 42 bases, in frame from base 1. After removal of 5 bases from V and 9 bases from J, the junction retains 8 bases not matched to a gene.